The 31 T cell receptor beta chains given below trace back to one sample, sequenced in a study of cytomegalovirus exposure and HLA in healthy donors. Produced via immunoSEQ multiplex PCR; TCRdb's table is partial and in-frame only. The sample contains about 280,000 clones, roughly 90% of which appear only once. Specimen: PBMCs. The receptors shown here come from a woman in her late teens or twenties in good health and CMV-seronegative.

This clone was observed a single time. The rearrangement joins TRBV2 to TRBJ2-2; D might be TRBD1 (5 bases). The CDR3 spans 12 residues. Germline values: CDR1 SNHLY, CDR2 FYNNEI. With 5 bases removed from V and 7 bases from J, the gap between germline ends came to 8 bases. In DNA form, the CDR3 reads TGTGCCAGCAGTAAGACAGACGGGGAGCTGTTTTTT. As protein: CASSKTDGELFF.

The V gene is TRBV29-1, the J gene TRBJ1-1, with D possibly TRBD1 on 6 matching bases. The V end lost 2 bases, the J end lost 2 bases, and 12 bases lay between the germline ends. The CDR3 is 14 residues long. Germline lookup yields CDR1 SQVTM and CDR2 ANQGSEA. The CDR3 bases are TGCAGCGTTGAACCCCACAGGGTTAACACTGAAGCTTTCTTT. This sequence encodes CSVEPHRVNTEAFF.

This clone was observed a handful of times. This chain joins TRBV7-2 and TRBJ2-5; D is possibly TRBD2 (5 bases). Between the trimmed V and J ends, which lost 3 bases and 5 bases, there was a span of 10 bases. Germline values: CDR1 SGHTA, CDR2 FQGNSA. This CDR3 region has 13 residues. Written as DNA, the CDR3 is TGTGCCAGCAGCTTTCGACTAACGGAGACCCAGTACTTC. Protein product: CASSFRLTETQYF.

The rearrangement links TRBV28 to TRBJ1-5; D might be TRBD1 (6 bases). Trimming removed 5 bases from V and 2 bases from J, with 25 bases in between. The CDR3 has 19 residues. Germline CDR1 is MDHEN and CDR2 is SYDVKM. For the CDR3, the DNA is TGTGCCAGCAGTACCACAGGGCCCTCGCTCGGTATGCGCAATCAGCCCCAGCATTTT. Its translation: CASSTTGPSLGMRNQPQHF.

The rearrangement uses TRBV19 and TRBJ2-5; a weak D match, TRBD2 (6 bases). The CDR3 has 14 residues. The V end was cut by 8 bases, the J end by 5 bases, with 18 bases between. Per germline, CDR1 LNHDA and CDR2 SQIVND (reference sequence). Here the CDR3 DNA reads TGTGCCAGTCGGGGACTCCAGAGTGGGGAGACCCAGTACTTC. Amino acid sequence: CASRGLQSGETQYF.

The chain links TRBV29-1 to TRBJ1-1; D not certain. Trimming cost V 6 bases and J 0 bases, with 5 bases left between them. The CDR3 has 11 amino acids. Germline CDR1 and CDR2: SQVTM and ANQGSEA. CDR3 sequence (DNA): TGCAGCGTGAGTATGAACACTGAAGCTTTCTTT. Its protein product is CSVSMNTEAFF.

The rearrangement joins TRBV4-1 to TRBJ2-7; 8 nucleotides line up with TRBD2. The CDR3 loop spans 15 amino acids. J lost 0 bases, V lost 4 bases, and 5 bases had no gene match. CDR1 is MGHRA, CDR2 YSYEKL, per germline. CDR3 in amino acids: CASSRVAGTSYEQYF. CDR3 in DNA: TGCGCCAGCAGCCGAGTAGCGGGAACCTCCTACGAGCAGTACTTC.

The chain uses TRBV28 and TRBJ1-2; 8 nucleotides agree with TRBD1. V was pared by 6 bases and J by 2 bases, with 8 bases of the junction left unmatched. CDR1 MDHEN and CDR2 SYDVKM come from the germline V gene. There are 15 residues in the CDR3. CDR3 in DNA: TGTGCCAGCAGCAAGGGACAGGATTCCAACTATGGCTACACCTTC. This gives the protein CASSKGQDSNYGYTF.

This clone appeared a single time. The rearrangement uses TRBV27 and TRBJ2-7; 7 positions match TRBD2. The CDR3 loop spans 16 amino acids. The V and J ends lost 3 bases and 2 bases, in that order; junction bases with no gene match: 10. Per germline, CDR1 MNHEY and CDR2 SMNVEV (reference sequence). This CDR3 is CASSFLSSSGTYEQYF. For the CDR3, the DNA is TGTGCCAGCAGTTTCCTTTCGTCTAGCGGAACCTACGAGCAGTACTTC.

The chain uses TRBV9 and TRBJ2-1; the match to TRBD2 covers 13 bases. Trimming at V came to 1 base and at J to 10 bases, leaving 5 bases not matched to a gene. The CDR3 runs to 15 residues. CDR1 and CDR2 from the germline V gene are SGDLS and YYNGEE. Here the CDR3 DNA reads TGTGCCAGCAGCGTACAAGGACTAGCGGGAGTGGAGCAGTTCTTC. As protein: CASSVQGLAGVEQFF.

This chain connects TRBV7-3 to TRBJ2-7, with 11 bases lining up with TRBD1. The CDR3 consists of 17 residues. Per the germline V gene, CDR1 is SGHTA and CDR2 is FQGTGA. V trimming: 7 bases; J trimming: 5 bases; junction bases outside the gene matches: 16. The CDR3 loop is CASNLCGLDRGQDEQYF. The CDR3 nucleotides read TGTGCCAGCAACCTTTGTGGCCTGGACAGGGGGCAGGACGAGCAGTACTTC.

This chain links TRBV11-3 with TRBJ2-7, with D possibly TRBD2 on 6 matching bases. V was shortened by 3 bases and J by 2 bases, with 17 bases between the two germline ends. The CDR3 extends over 16 amino acids. CDR1 is SGHNT and CDR2 is YENEEA in the germline V gene. The DNA for the CDR3 is TGTGCCAGCAGCTTTCTTTTACGGGAGATCGCCTACGAGCAGTACTTC. Its translation is CASSFLLREIAYEQYF.

V is TRBV29-1 and J is TRBJ2-1; D possibly corresponds to TRBD2 (7 bases). V was pared by 5 bases and J by 6 bases, with 20 bases between. The germline gives CDR1 SQVTM, CDR2 ANQGSEA. The CDR3 is made up of 15 amino acids. The CDR3 DNA sequence: TGCAGCGTTTTAGGGGGGCGGGAGTCATCCAATGAGCAGTTCTTC. Amino acid sequence: CSVLGGRESSNEQFF.

The CDR3 loop is CASSSPKKTQYF. CDR3 DNA sequence: TGTGCCAGCAGCAGCCCTAAGAAGACCCAGTACTTC. The chain recombines TRBV5-6 with TRBJ2-5, with D uncertain. The germline gives CDR1 SGHDT, CDR2 YYEEEE. The CDR3 has 12 residues. Trimming took off 4 bases at V and 6 bases at J, with 10 bases between the two ends.

The chain couples TRBV6-1 to TRBJ1-1, with a weak D call TRBD1 (5 bases). The CDR3 is 17 amino acids. Per the germline V gene, CDR1 is MNHNS and CDR2 is SASEGT. V was trimmed by 3 bases and J by 4 bases, leaving 21 bases between them. The CDR3 DNA reads TGTGCCAGCAGTGAGGGGCGGGACTTTCCAAAAGGCACTGAAGCTTTCTTT. Its protein product is CASSEGRDFPKGTEAFF.

The chain has TRBV28 and TRBJ1-5; D gene unclear. Germline CDR1 is MDHEN and CDR2 is SYDVKM. This CDR3 region has 16 residues. Trimming took off 2 bases at V and 0 bases at J, with 11 bases between the two ends. CDR3 protein: CASSLSIGFSNQPQHF. The CDR3 DNA reads TGTGCCAGCAGTTTAAGTATCGGGTTTAGCAATCAGCCCCAGCATTTT.

The V call is TRBV28, the J call TRBJ2-1; 10 bases are shared with TRBD2. Germline lookup yields CDR1 MDHEN and CDR2 SYDVKM. J gave up 7 bases and V 6 bases, and 6 bases lay outside the gene matches. The CDR3 totals 14 residues. This chain's CDR3 is CASRGLAGVNEQFF. The CDR3 nucleotides read TGTGCCAGCAGGGGGCTAGCGGGAGTAAATGAGCAGTTCTTC.

The chain employs TRBV5-1 and TRBJ2-1; TRBD2 aligns across 8 bases. The CDR3 consists of 15 residues. Germline V gives CDR1 SGHRS, CDR2 YFSETQ. J gave up 0 bases and V 4 bases, and 3 bases lay outside the gene matches. CDR3: CASSLLADSYNEQFF. The CDR3 coding sequence is TGCGCCAGCAGCCTACTAGCGGACTCCTACAATGAGCAGTTCTTC.

V is TRBV5-6 and J is TRBJ2-5; tentatively, D is TRBD1 (6 bases). Per the germline V gene, CDR1 is SGHDT and CDR2 is YYEEEE. Trimming left V 6 bases short and J 0 bases short, with 12 bases between. The CDR3 is 14 residues long. CDR3 amino acids: CASTSGQNQETQYF. DNA of the CDR3: TGTGCCAGCACCTCAGGACAGAACCAAGAGACCCAGTACTTC.

The chain combines TRBV28 with TRBJ2-5, with TRBD2 matching 8 bases. The CDR3 has 14 amino acids. Germline V CDR1 and CDR2: MDHEN, SYDVKM. The V and J ends lost 5 bases and 3 bases, in that order; junction bases with no gene match: 5. For the CDR3, the DNA is TGTGCCAGCAGTCCGGAACTAGCGGAAGAGACCCAGTACTTC. Protein sequence: CASSPELAEETQYF.

The rearrangement uses TRBV2 and TRBJ2-5; 9 bases agree with TRBD1. The V and J ends lost 9 bases and 4 bases, in that order; junction bases with no gene match: 3. The CDR3 has 12 residues. Per germline, CDR1 SNHLY and CDR2 FYNNEI. CDR3 sequence (DNA): TGTGCCAGACAGGGGGCGGGAGAGACCCAGTACTTC. Encoded protein: CARQGAGETQYF.

This clone was observed a single time. The rearrangement links TRBV5-6 to TRBJ2-7; D is possibly TRBD2 (5 bases). V was cut by 2 bases and J by 0 bases, with 12 bases left in between. The germline V gene has CDR1 SGHDT and CDR2 YYEEEE. This CDR3 is built from 15 residues. Here the CDR3 reads CASSFFSEGSYEQYF. The CDR3 bases are TGTGCCAGCAGCTTTTTCAGCGAGGGCTCCTACGAGCAGTACTTC.

V is TRBV27 and J is TRBJ1-3; D is uncertain. The CDR3 totals 13 residues. Germline V gene sequence: CDR1 MNHEY, CDR2 SMNVEV (reference sequence). The V end was cut by 5 bases, the J end by 2 bases, with 7 bases between. The CDR3 region has the DNA TGTGCCAGCAGTGAGACACCTGGAAACACCATATATTTT. It is translated as CASSETPGNTIYF.

This sequence joins TRBV5-1 and TRBJ2-7, with no clear D. V lost 0 bases and J 2 bases, leaving 6 bases between the germline ends. CDR1 and CDR2 from the germline V gene are SGHRS and YFSETQ. The CDR3 is made up of 13 amino acids. The CDR3 here is CASSLAETYEQYF. The DNA for the CDR3 is TGCGCCAGCAGCTTGGCAGAAACCTACGAGCAGTACTTC.

This rearrangement joins TRBV19 to TRBJ1-1; D is ambiguous. Germline V lookup: CDR1 LNHDA, CDR2 SQIVND (reference sequence). This CDR3 has 15 amino acids. The germline V and J ends were trimmed by 1 base and 0 bases, with 9 bases remaining between them. CDR3 sequence: CASSIAAGVNTEAFF. The CDR3 coding sequence is TGTGCCAGTAGTATAGCGGCGGGCGTGAACACTGAAGCTTTCTTT.

The chain links TRBV28 to TRBJ2-7, with 8 bases identical to TRBD1. Germline V gene lookup returns CDR1 MDHEN and CDR2 SYDVKM. V was clipped by 6 bases and J by 1 base; unmatched bases: 8. This CDR3 has 15 amino acids. CDR3 residues: CASRGPGGASYEQYF. As DNA, the CDR3 is TGTGCCAGCAGAGGACCAGGGGGCGCATCCTACGAGCAGTACTTC.

This chain uses TRBV7-8 with TRBJ2-3; 8 bases fit TRBD1. This CDR3 region has 15 residues. Germline CDR1 and CDR2: SGHVS and FQNEAQ. V dropped 5 bases and J dropped 2; count of bases not matched to a gene: 6. The CDR3 bases are TGTGCCAGCAGCCCAGGGGGCGGCTCCACAGATACGCAGTATTTT. Its protein is CASSPGGGSTDTQYF.

CDR3 region: CAISESLPNEQFF. In DNA form, the CDR3 reads TGTGCCATCAGTGAGTCACTTCCCAATGAGCAGTTCTTC. The chain is built from TRBV10-3 and TRBJ2-1; D is unclear. The CDR3 sequence is 13 residues long. The V end lost 0 bases, the J end lost 6 bases, and 6 bases lay between the germline ends. CDR1 is ENHRY, CDR2 SYGVKD, per germline.

The chain has TRBV7-3 and TRBJ2-1; D is unclear. The CDR3 runs to 15 residues. Trimming removed 5 bases at V and 0 bases at J, with 11 bases between. The V gene's germline CDR1 is SGHTA and CDR2 FQGTGA. In DNA form, the CDR3 reads TGTGCCAGCAGCCAAGAAACTCTCTCCTACAATGAGCAGTTCTTC. Encoded protein: CASSQETLSYNEQFF.

The J gene is TRBJ2-1, the V gene TRBV5-1, with D maybe TRBD2 (6 bases). Trimming removed 0 bases at V and 9 bases at J, with 13 bases between. Germline lookup yields CDR1 SGHRS and CDR2 YFSETQ. The CDR3 contains 14 residues. CDR3 amino acids: CASSLGDWEIEQFF. CDR3 bases: TGCGCCAGCAGCTTGGGGGACTGGGAGATTGAGCAGTTCTTC. The full variable domain, with the rest looked up from reference TRBV5-1 and TRBJ2-1, is KAGVTQTPRYLIKTRGQQVTLSCSPISGHRSVSWYQQTPGQGLQFLFEYFSETQRNKGNFPGRFSGRQFSNSRSEMNVSTLELGDSALYLCASSLGDWEIEQFFGPGTRLTVL.

The rearrangement joins TRBV25-1 to TRBJ2-7; D is unresolved. The CDR3 has 13 residues. The V gene's germline CDR1 is MGHDK and CDR2 SYGVNS. V gave up 10 bases and J gave up 6 bases, with 19 bases separating them. The CDR3 loop reads CATSWSLAGEQYF. DNA for the CDR3: TGTGCCACCTCCTGGAGTTTGGCCGGCGAGCAGTACTTC.